This T cell receptor beta chain was recorded in a study of tumor-infiltrating lymphocytes in primary liver carcinoma. Across the study: The patients, men and women alike, were aged 30 to 69 years.

Concerning this clonotype itself: At one boundary the junction diverges from the germline segment, which might be a read error.

CDR3 length equals 14 residues. The germline CDR1 and CDR2 sequences are MNHEY and SVGAGI. TCR beta cDNA was made from 450 to 600 ng total RNA with a constant-region primer. Three-round nested multiplex PCR performed with slightly modified ARM-PCR produced the TCR beta libraries. The opening two PCR rounds, about 11 cycles each, paired TRBV1-TRBV30 forward primers with a C-beta reverse primer. Using its own MiXCR run on the multiplex PCR reads, TCRdb lists one record per CDR3 protein. Of about 66,000 distinct CDR3 sequences detected, roughly two thirds appear once; the ten largest clones hold less than 45%. Both RNA and DNA were isolated together from about 20-30 mg of bulk tissue that had not been sorted.

The origin of this receptor is a middle-aged man with primary liver carcinoma and hepatitis B virus infection. Specimen: liver tumor tissue from sampling region 4. Specified subset: tumor region T4, right-lateral pole. The chain employs TRBV6-5 and TRBJ1-2; D may be TRBD1 (6 bases). The CDR3 reads CASSYSGRGYGYTF. The CDR3 bases are TGTGCAAGCAGCTACAGTGGCAGGGGATATGGCTACACCTTC.